The present T cell receptor (beta chain) was sequenced within a study of cytomegalovirus exposure and HLA in healthy donors. With 60 Vbeta and 13 Jbeta primers, the PCR was carried out. The repertoire was sequenced with immunoSEQ multiplex PCR; TCRdb's copy has only in-frame clones and lacks some. Counted here are roughly 200,000 clones, more than 75% occurring once; the ten biggest clones make up 2.5% to 3.5%. The sequenced sample was PBMCs. The receptor's source is a woman in her thirties or forties in good health and CMV-seronegative.

The chain's CDR3 is CASSERLQAVLAGELFF. The CDR3 DNA is TGTGCCAGCAGTGAGCGGTTACAGGCAGTTCTGGCCGGGGAGCTGTTTTTT. The rearrangement joins TRBV2 to TRBJ2-2, with a weak D call TRBD1 (5 bases). The CDR3 has 17 amino acids. Per the germline V gene, CDR1 is SNHLY and CDR2 is FYNNEI. V shed 3 bases and J shed 6 bases, with 20 bases lying between them.